These 30 T cell receptor beta chains originate from one sample sequenced in a study of CD8+ T cells in alopecia areata. It was cDNA, reverse transcribed from extracted RNA, that served as the sequencing template. Repertoires were generated with immunoSEQ multiplex PCR, while TCRdb's copy carries only in-frame clones and drops some. The sample contains 95,000 to 150,000 clones, about 46% of which appear only once. Sequencing was done on a sample of NKG2D-low CD8+ T cells sorted from blood. Every receptor here comes from a human donor with alopecia areata.

This clone was found a few times. The CDR3 nucleotides read TGCAGCGTTACAGGGAAGGCCTCCTACAATGAGCAGTTCTTC. Its protein product is CSVTGKASYNEQFF. The gene calls are TRBV29-1 and TRBJ2-1; D is perhaps TRBD1 (6 bases). This CDR3 spans 14 amino acids. Germline V gene data show CDR1 as SQVTM and CDR2 as ANQGSEA. Trimming took off 5 bases at V and 0 bases at J, with 11 bases between the two ends.

This clone was observed a single time. The CDR3 protein is CASSWGGEQYF. The CDR3 DNA reads as TGCGCCAGCAGCTGGGGAGGTGAGCAGTACTTC. V usage is TRBV5-1 and J usage is TRBJ2-7; maybe TRBD2 (6 bases). The germline CDR1 and CDR2 sequences are SGHRS and YFSETQ. The CDR3 spans 11 residues. The V end lost 3 bases, the J end lost 7 bases, and 8 bases lay between the germline ends.

This clone was observed a few times. The chain uses TRBV4-1 and TRBJ2-5; D remains ambiguous. This CDR3 spans 12 amino acids. The germline V and J ends were trimmed by 4 bases and 7 bases, with 10 bases remaining between them. Germline assignment: CDR1 MGHRA and CDR2 YSYEKL. This CDR3 reads CASSPARGTQYF. The CDR3 nucleotides read TGCGCCAGCAGCCCCGCTCGAGGGACCCAGTACTTC.

V is TRBV4-1 and J is TRBJ2-5, with a weak D call TRBD1 (5 bases). V was cut by 2 bases and J by 2 bases, with 9 bases left in between. CDR3 length equals 14 residues. Germline-derived CDR1 and CDR2 are MGHRA and YSYEKL. As DNA, the CDR3 is TGCGCCAGCAGCCAACAGACAGAACAAGAGACCCAGTACTTC. Translated: CASSQQTEQETQYF.

This chain joins TRBV29-1 and TRBJ1-1; D not certain. CDR1 and CDR2 (germline): SQVTM, ANQGSEA. V was pared by 1 base and J by 2 bases, with 5 bases between. This CDR3 region has 12 residues. The CDR3 spells CSVEGGNTEAFF. CDR3 nucleotide sequence: TGCAGCGTTGAAGGTGGAAACACTGAAGCTTTCTTT.

The chain links TRBV25-1 to TRBJ2-5; no firm D call. CDR3 size: 16 residues. Trimming stripped 5 bases from V and 2 bases from J, with 18 bases between. CDR1 is MGHDK and CDR2 is SYGVNS in the germline V gene. The CDR3 here is CASSSYPGQPQETQYF. CDR3 coding DNA: TGTGCCAGCAGTTCGTACCCCGGGCAGCCACAAGAGACCCAGTACTTC. Together with reference TRBV25-1 and TRBJ2-5, the CDR3 gives the full variable domain: EADIYQTPRYLVIGTGKKITLECSQTMGHDKMYWYQQDPGMELHLIHYSYGVNSTEKGDLSSESTVSRIRTEHFPLTLESARPSHTSQYLCASSSYPGQPQETQYFGPGTRLLVL.

The chain combines TRBV5-6 with TRBJ1-1; 8 bases line up with TRBD1. Per the germline V gene, CDR1 is SGHDT and CDR2 is YYEEEE. The CDR3 covers 15 residues. J gave up 6 bases and V 4 bases, and 11 bases lay outside the gene matches. The DNA of the CDR3 is TGTGCCAGCAGCGTGGACAGGGAGCACCAACCTGAAGCTTTCTTT. Its protein product is CASSVDREHQPEAFF.

The V call is TRBV29-1, the J call TRBJ1-4; no clear D gene. Germline assignment: CDR1 SQVTM and CDR2 ANQGSEA. V was shortened by 7 bases and J by 2 bases, with 11 bases between the two germline ends. This CDR3 contains 13 residues. CDR3 sequence (DNA): TGCAGCGGGGCGGGGTGGACTAATGAAAAACTGTTTTTT. Residues: CSGAGWTNEKLFF.

The chain carries TRBV28 and TRBJ2-3, with D perhaps TRBD2 (7 bases). The CDR3 contains 14 residues. Trimming took off 3 bases at V and 5 bases at J, with 12 bases between the two ends. Germline V gene sequence: CDR1 MDHEN, CDR2 SYDVKM. CDR3 DNA: TGTGCCAGCAGTTTTGGGGAGGGGGGAGATACGCAGTATTTT. Its translation: CASSFGEGGDTQYF.

For the CDR3, the DNA is TGTGCCAGCAGCTTAGGGGAAGGTGAGCAGTTCTTC. Translation: CASSLGEGEQFF. This rearrangement joins TRBV11-2 to TRBJ2-1; no firm D call. The CDR3 is 12 amino acids. Germline V gene lookup returns CDR1 SGHAT and CDR2 FQNNGV. V was shortened by 1 base and J by 9 bases, with 7 bases between the two germline ends.

This rearrangement joins TRBV29-1 to TRBJ2-1, with 7 bases matching TRBD2. The CDR3 consists of 10 residues. V was pared by 5 bases and J by 9 bases, with 1 base of the junction left unmatched. Germline V gives CDR1 SQVTM, CDR2 ANQGSEA. The CDR3 region is CSVSGGEQFF. As DNA, the CDR3 is TGCAGCGTTTCGGGGGGTGAGCAGTTCTTC.

This clone occurred once. The chain employs TRBV7-8 and TRBJ2-6; the match to TRBD1 covers 7 bases. The CDR3 runs 19 residues. Germline CDR1 SGHVS, CDR2 FQNEAQ. With 5 bases clipped from V and 1 base from J, the junction kept 14 bases outside the gene matches. CDR3 coding DNA: TGTGCCAGCAGCACACCCGCCGGGACAGCCTCGTCTGGGGCCAACGTCCTGACTTTC. It translates to CASSTPAGTASSGANVLTF.

The chain couples TRBV9 to TRBJ1-1; 7 bases line up with TRBD1. Germline V CDR1 and CDR2: SGDLS, YYNGEE. CDR3 length: 16 amino acids. With 3 bases clipped from V and 0 bases from J, the junction kept 8 bases outside the gene matches. The CDR3 here is CASSASGTAMNTEAFF. The CDR3 DNA follows: TGTGCCAGCAGCGCCTCCGGGACAGCTATGAACACTGAAGCTTTCTTT.

V is TRBV27 and J is TRBJ2-7; D is unresolved. Between the trimmed V and J ends, which lost 4 bases and 2 bases, there was a span of 12 bases. CDR1 and CDR2 (germline): MNHEY, SMNVEV (reference sequence). The CDR3 extends over 14 amino acids. CDR3 bases: TGTGCCAGCAGTTCGTCGGCGCGAACCTACGAGCAGTACTTC. It specifies CASSSSARTYEQYF.

The V gene is TRBV29-1, the J gene TRBJ2-2, with TRBD2 identical over 8 bases. Germline CDR1 reads SQVTM; CDR2 reads ANQGSEA. The length of the CDR3 is 13 residues. V lost 7 bases, J lost 4 bases, and 5 bases stayed unmatched. CDR3 nucleotides: TGCAGCGGGGGACTAGGGAGCACCGGGGAGCTGTTTTTT. Translation gives CSGGLGSTGELFF.

V is TRBV29-1 and J is TRBJ2-3; D gene ambiguous. In germline, CDR1 is SQVTM, CDR2 ANQGSEA. The CDR3 has 9 residues. Trimming shortened V by 5 bases and J by 4 bases, and 1 base separated the two germline ends. The CDR3 bases are TGCAGCGTTCCAGATACGCAGTATTTT. Translation: CSVPDTQYF.

This clone turned up a few times. J is TRBJ2-5 and V is TRBV11-1; D unresolved. The germline gives CDR1 SGHAT, CDR2 FQDESV (reference sequence). The length of the CDR3 is 12 residues. V lost 2 bases and J 3 bases, leaving 4 bases between the germline ends. CDR3 nucleotide sequence: TGTGCCAGCAGCTTATGGGAAGAGACCCAGTACTTC. As protein: CASSLWEETQYF.

The chain couples TRBV28 to TRBJ2-5; D unclear. Trimming took 2 bases from V and 5 from J, leaving 9 bases between them. CDR1 and CDR2 (germline): MDHEN, SYDVKM. The length of the CDR3 is 13 residues. The CDR3 DNA reads as TGTGCCAGCAGTTTAATGGGCGAGGAGACCCAGTACTTC. This translates into CASSLMGEETQYF.

In this sample, this clone turned up a few times. CDR3 DNA sequence: TGCAGCGTTGCGGGTGCGGGACTAGCTTCGAATGAGCAGTTCTTC. Encoded protein: CSVAGAGLASNEQFF. The chain joins TRBV29-1 to TRBJ2-1; 9 positions agree with TRBD2. This CDR3 region has 15 residues. Germline values: CDR1 SQVTM, CDR2 ANQGSEA. V shed 4 bases, J shed 7 bases, and the junction held 11 bases outside the gene matches.

The V gene is TRBV25-1, the J gene TRBJ2-3; no firm D call. CDR3 size: 11 residues. Deletions cut 3 bases from V and 6 bases from J, with 4 bases between. Germline values: CDR1 MGHDK, CDR2 SYGVNS. The CDR3 DNA sequence: TGTGCCAGCAGTGAGGGGGATACGCAGTATTTT. It translates to CASSEGDTQYF.

V gene TRBV29-1 combines with J gene TRBJ2-7, with D tentatively TRBD2 (7 bases). CDR1 and CDR2 from the germline V gene are SQVTM and ANQGSEA. This CDR3 contains 13 residues. V was clipped by 7 bases and J by 1 base, with 14 bases between them. The CDR3 DNA reads TGCAGCGCTAAGGGGGGGGAGTCCTACGAGCAGTACTTC. Its translation is CSAKGGESYEQYF.

The gene calls are TRBV11-2 and TRBJ1-1; D not certain. The ends were cut back, 2 bases at V and 4 bases at J, with 5 bases in the middle. This CDR3 is built from 12 residues. CDR1 and CDR2 (germline): SGHAT, FQNNGV. DNA for the CDR3: TGTGCCAGCAGCTTAATAGTCACTGAAGCTTTCTTT. Translation: CASSLIVTEAFF. Full variable domain (remainder filled in from reference TRBV11-2 and TRBJ1-1): EAGVAQSPRYKIIEKRQSVAFWCNPISGHATLYWYQQILGQGPKLLIQFQNNGVVDDSQLPKDRFSAERLKGVDSTLKIQPAKLEDSAVYLCASSLIVTEAFFGQGTRLTVV.

The sample holds a few counts of this clone. The chain carries TRBV4-1 and TRBJ2-7; TRBD1 or TRBD2 may be the D gene (6 bases each). Germline V gene data show CDR1 as MGHRA and CDR2 as YSYEKL. This CDR3 region has 16 residues. V was pared by 1 base and J by 2 bases, with 15 bases between. CDR3 bases: TGCGCCAGCAGCCAAGCCCCGGGGGCTAGTACCTACGAGCAGTACTTC. Its translation: CASSQAPGASTYEQYF.

V usage is TRBV30 and J usage is TRBJ2-1; possibly TRBD2 for D (6 bases). The CDR3 runs 13 residues. The V end lost 3 bases, the J end lost 2 bases, and 8 bases lay between the germline ends. Germline V gene lookup returns CDR1 GTSNPN and CDR2 SVGIG (reference sequence). The CDR3 sequence: CAWRRLAYNEQFF. DNA for the CDR3: TGTGCCTGGAGAAGACTAGCCTACAATGAGCAGTTCTTC.

This clone occurred a few times. This chain uses TRBV6-6 with TRBJ2-7; weak D call: TRBD1 (5 bases). The CDR3 covers 14 residues. The V gene's germline CDR1 is MNHNY and CDR2 SVGAGI (reference sequence). V lost 4 bases and J 6 bases, leaving 16 bases between the germline ends. The CDR3 sequence is CASSFQAGSVEQYF. In DNA, the CDR3 is TGTGCCAGCAGTTTCCAGGCAGGGTCGGTCGAGCAGTACTTC.

V gene TRBV29-1 combines with J gene TRBJ2-1; maybe TRBD2 (6 bases). CDR3 length: 14 residues. CDR1 is SQVTM and CDR2 is ANQGSEA in the germline V gene. Trimming cost V 7 bases and J 0 bases, with 13 bases left between them. In nucleotides, the CDR3 is TGCAGCGCTCAAGGGGAGGACTCCTACAATGAGCAGTTCTTC. It is translated as CSAQGEDSYNEQFF.

The J gene is TRBJ2-1, the V gene TRBV4-2; TRBD2 matches at 11 bases. CDR1 LGHNA and CDR2 YNFKEQ come from the germline V gene. This CDR3 comprises 15 residues. V gave up 0 bases and J gave up 6 bases; unmatched junction bases: 1. In nucleotides, the CDR3 is TGTGCCAGCAGCCAAGATAGCGGGGGGGCCAATGAGCAGTTCTTC. Its translation: CASSQDSGGANEQFF.

The V and J genes are TRBV6-6 and TRBJ1-4; D not resolved. Deletions cut 0 bases from V and 7 bases from J, with 0 bases between. Germline V CDR1 and CDR2: MNHNY, SVGAGI (reference sequence). The CDR3 runs 11 residues. CDR3 coding DNA: TGTGCCAGCAGTTACTCTGAAAAACTGTTTTTT. It codes for CASSYSEKLFF.

This clone was counted only a few times. The chain couples TRBV29-1 to TRBJ2-6; 9 nucleotides match TRBD2. J lost 1 base, V lost 0 bases, and 7 bases had no gene match. The CDR3 is 18 residues long. CDR1 is SQVTM, CDR2 ANQGSEA, per germline. CDR3 nucleotides: TGCAGCGTTGAAGAAAGGAGCGGGGGGTTTTCTGGGGCCAACGTCCTGACTTTC. It is translated as CSVEERSGGFSGANVLTF.

V usage is TRBV28 and J usage is TRBJ2-1; 7 bases line up with TRBD1. The V and J ends lost 1 base and 13 bases, in that order; junction bases with no gene match: 4. Per the germline V gene, CDR1 is MDHEN and CDR2 is SYDVKM. This CDR3 has 12 amino acids. The CDR3 loop reads CASSLFGTAQFF. CDR3 coding DNA: TGTGCCAGCAGTTTATTTGGGACAGCACAGTTCTTC.